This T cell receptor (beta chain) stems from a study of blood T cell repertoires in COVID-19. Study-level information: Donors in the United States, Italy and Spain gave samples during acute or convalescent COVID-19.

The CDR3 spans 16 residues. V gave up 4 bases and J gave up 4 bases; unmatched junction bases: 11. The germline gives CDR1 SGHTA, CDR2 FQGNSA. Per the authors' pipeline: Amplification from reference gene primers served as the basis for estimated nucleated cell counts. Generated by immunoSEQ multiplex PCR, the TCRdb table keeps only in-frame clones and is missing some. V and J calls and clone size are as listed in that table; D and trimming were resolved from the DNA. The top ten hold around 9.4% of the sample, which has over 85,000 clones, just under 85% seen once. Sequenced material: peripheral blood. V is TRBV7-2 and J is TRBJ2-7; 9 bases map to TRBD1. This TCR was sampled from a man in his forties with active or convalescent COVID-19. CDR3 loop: CASSSPGQGSPYEQYF. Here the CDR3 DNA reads TGTGCCAGCAGCTCACCGGGACAGGGCTCGCCGTACGAGCAGTACTTC.